A single T cell receptor beta chain is shown here with its context. Its antigen is not identified. This specimen comes from a study of CD8 T cells in Susac syndrome. Deletions cut 0 bases from V and 3 bases from J, with 9 bases between. Germline CDR1 reads MNHEY; CDR2 reads SVGAGI. This CDR3 is built from 14 residues. CD8+ and CD4+ T cells from blood underwent TCR beta sequencing, which was carried out in a high-throughput format. The CD8+ and CD4+ T cells were isolated magnetically using a negative isolation approach, whereas the TEMRA cells were enriched by FACS. RNA totalling about 0.45 to 1 ug underwent reverse transcription with random hexamers. TCRdb independently ran MiXCR on the immunoSEQ multiplex PCR reads; one entry per CDR3 protein. Among 150,000 to 200,000 distinct CDR3 sequences listed, about 90% were seen once. Whole-study results and caveats: The study acknowledged a relatively small number of individuals in its TCR sequencing and HLA analysis.

The V call is TRBV6-5, the J call TRBJ2-7; D gene unclear. The TCR sequence derives from a human donor in good health. Sequencing used CD4+ T cells from PBMCs. CDR3 in DNA: TGTGCCAGCAGTTACTCGAGGCCTGACTACGAGCAGTACTTC. Protein product: CASSYSRPDYEQYF.